These 10 T cell receptor beta chains came from one sample sequenced in a study of T cells in Graves' hyperthyroidism and ophthalmopathy (dated by TCRdb to about 2019). Libraries were prepared through multiplex PCR. Reads for this sample came from an Illumina HiSeq 2000. TCR beta CDR3 regions were amplified from RNA transcripts. A first-round RT-PCR of the TCR CDR3 used the HTBI primer set with the Qiagen OneStep RT-PCR kit. TCRdb's own reprocessing of the public reads used fastp at Q25 and MiXCR and kept productive beta chains. Every entry covers one CDR3 protein and lists the most common genes and DNA from its rows. The sample contains 600,000 to 700,000 distinct CDR3 sequences, roughly 14% of them found a single time. The ten largest clones capture around 4.5% of the sample. Sequences were obtained from blood. These receptor sequences come from a woman aged 40 to 50 with Graves' ophthalmopathy.

The chain is built from TRBV12-3 or TRBV12-4 and TRBJ1-5; D unresolved. The CDR3 contains 13 residues. The V gene lost 8 bases and the J gene lost 3 bases, with 11 bases spanning the gap. The CDR3 coding sequence is TGTGCCAGCCAACCGCAATTCAATCAGCCCCAGCATTTT. This translates into CASQPQFNQPQHF.

J is TRBJ2-7 and V is TRBV7-8; 11 nucleotides line up with TRBD2. The length of the CDR3 is 16 residues. Trimming at V came to 2 bases and at J to 3 bases, leaving 6 bases not matched to a gene. Germline-derived CDR1 and CDR2 are SGHVS and FQNEAQ. In DNA form, the CDR3 reads TGTGCCAGCAGCTTAATCGGGACTAGCGGCTACTACGAGCAGTACTTC. This translates into CASSLIGTSGYYEQYF.

This clonotype has a count of ten or more. This rearrangement joins TRBV6-2 or TRBV6-3 to TRBJ2-7; 7 nucleotides agree with TRBD2. CDR1 and CDR2 (germline): MNHEY, SVGEGT. The trim removed 7 bases at V and 4 bases at J, leaving 16 bases unmatched. This CDR3 contains 16 residues. The DNA of the CDR3 is TGTGCCAGCATTAAAAAGGCCGGGAGGCCGACTTACGAGCAGTACTTC. The encoded protein is CASIKKAGRPTYEQYF.

This chain joins TRBV6-1 and TRBJ2-7, with D unresolved. V lost 1 base to trimming and J lost 3 bases, with 13 bases between them. The CDR3 loop spans 15 amino acids. Germline V CDR1 and CDR2: MNHNS, SASEGT. The CDR3 DNA sequence: TGTGCCAGCAGTGAAGAGGTGTCACGGGTCTACGAGCAGTACTTC. It codes for CASSEEVSRVYEQYF.

This clonotype was recorded at least ten times. V is TRBV5-4 and J is TRBJ2-2; a weak D match, TRBD2 (5 bases). Trimming pared 4 bases from V and 0 bases from J, leaving 10 bases between. Germline CDR1 SGHNT, CDR2 YYREEE (reference sequence). The CDR3 has 15 amino acids. Written as DNA, the CDR3 is TGTGCCAGCAGCCCTGGAGGCGCGAACACCGGGGAGCTGTTTTTT. Translated: CASSPGGANTGELFF.

This clonotype was picked up many times. The chain recombines TRBV19 with TRBJ1-6, with 8 bases lining up with TRBD1. Germline values: CDR1 LNHDA, CDR2 SQIVND (reference sequence). The CDR3 is made up of 15 amino acids. Trimming removed 7 bases from V and 5 bases from J; junction bases left unmatched: 7. The CDR3 DNA is TGTGCCAGTACCGATGGACAGGGCGATAATTCACCCCTCCACTTT. This gives the protein CASTDGQGDNSPLHF. The entire variable domain, with the rest obtained from reference TRBV19 and TRBJ1-6, is as follows: DGGITQSPKYLFRKEGQNVTLSCEQNLNHDAMYWYRQDPGQGLRLIYYSQIVNDFQKGDIAEGYSVSREKKESFPLTVTSAQKNPTAFYLCASTDGQGDNSPLHFGNGTRLTVT.

This clonotype has at least ten counts. V and J are TRBV5-6 and TRBJ1-1, with D possibly matching TRBD1 (6 bases). CDR1 is SGHDT, CDR2 YYEEEE, per germline. V lost 4 bases and J lost 0, with 16 bases in between. CDR3 size: 16 residues. CDR3 in DNA: TGTGCCAGCAGCCCAACACCGGGACACCTGAACACTGAAGCTTTCTTT. Translated, it gives CASSPTPGHLNTEAFF.

This clonotype was seen many times. The rearrangement uses TRBV6-1 and TRBJ2-4; D is unclear. Looked up from germline, CDR1 is MNHNS and CDR2 is SASEGT. Trimming took off 8 bases at V and 4 bases at J, with 6 bases between the two ends. The CDR3 consists of 11 residues. DNA of the CDR3: TGTGCCAGCGGCGGAAAAAACATTCAGTACTTC. This translates into CASGGKNIQYF.

Many counts were recorded for this clonotype. The chain links TRBV14 to TRBJ2-7; 10 positions agree with TRBD2. The V and J ends lost 4 bases and 4 bases, in that order; junction bases with no gene match: 7. Germline V lookup: CDR1 SGHDN, CDR2 FVKESK. This CDR3 contains 15 residues. This CDR3 reads CASSPIAGGRYEQYF. The CDR3 nucleotides read TGTGCCAGCAGCCCAATAGCGGGAGGTAGATACGAGCAGTACTTC.

This clonotype was recorded many times. The J gene is TRBJ2-2, the V gene TRBV9; either TRBD1 or TRBD2 may fit D (5 bases each). This CDR3 comprises 16 residues. Germline V CDR1 and CDR2: SGDLS, YYNGEE. V lost 3 bases and J lost 4, with 16 bases in between. The DNA of the CDR3 is TGTGCCAGCAGCGCTCCTGAGGGGTATAGCACCGGGGAGCTGTTTTTT. Translating gives CASSAPEGYSTGELFF.